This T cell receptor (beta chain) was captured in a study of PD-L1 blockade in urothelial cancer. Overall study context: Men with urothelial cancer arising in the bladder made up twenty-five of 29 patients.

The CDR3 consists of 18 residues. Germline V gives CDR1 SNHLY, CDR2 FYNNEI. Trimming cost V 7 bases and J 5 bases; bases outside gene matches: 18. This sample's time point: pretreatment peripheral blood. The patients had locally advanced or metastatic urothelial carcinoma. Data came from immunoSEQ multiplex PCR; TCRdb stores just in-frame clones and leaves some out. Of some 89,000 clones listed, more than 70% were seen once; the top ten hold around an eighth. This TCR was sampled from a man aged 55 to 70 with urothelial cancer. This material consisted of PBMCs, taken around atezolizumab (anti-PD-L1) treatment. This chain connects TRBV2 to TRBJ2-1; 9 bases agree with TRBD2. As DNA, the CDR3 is TGTGCCAGCACTTTCTTACCTAGCGAGGGCGGGGGGGACAATGAGCAGTTCTTC. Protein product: CASTFLPSEGGGDNEQFF.